This T cell receptor (beta chain) was captured by sequencing in a study of blood T cell repertoires in COVID-19 (dated by TCRdb to between 2020 and 2021). For the study in its entirety: The collaborator samples originated in the United States, Italy and Spain and spanned the acute and convalescent phases of COVID-19. The prospective study material was composed of cDNA or gDNA derived from T cells, B-cell-depleted T cells, or PBMCs. The dataset comprised deeply sampled blood TCRbeta repertoires from subjects exposed to, actively infected with, or recovered from COVID-19. The repertoires were made available in a free public database intended to serve as a resource for research on the immune response to SARS-CoV-2. Samples came from the ongoing ImmuneRACE study (first 160 participants) plus 1,254 subjects from 6 global collaborators. The sample metadata nearly always contained a de-identified subject ID, COVID-19 status, age in years and sex. HLA class I and class II types, where available, came from metadata supplied by the sample provider rather than from assay-based typing. Results the study describes overall, beyond this receptor: The amount of clinical and demographic metadata varied by source and participant and was provided uncurated.

TCRbeta CDR3 regions were amplified from genomic DNA by means of the immunoSEQ Assay, a bias-controlled multiplex PCR. As for the authors' bioinformatics: Nucleated cell counts per sample were estimated from amplification of reference gene primers within the assay. To quantify the absolute abundance of each unique TCRbeta CDR3 rearrangement, sequence reads were collapsed and filtered. For each sample, productive Simpson clonality was calculated as the square root of Simpson's diversity index over productive rearrangements. What TCRdb holds here is the immuneACCESS table cut down to in-frame rearrangements. Part of the clones is not present; checked against another copy, under half of the missing clones reflect an unresolved V gene, and the others are unexplained. D and trimming come from the DNA, and the V and J calls and clone size come from that table. Within this sample are roughly 190,000 clones, with approximately 84% of them counted one time only. Jointly, the top ten make up roughly 3.2% of the sample.

For this clone: It lacks a known antigen. Qualities for individual bases were not recorded, and no much larger clone is one base off.

V loses 1 base of germline sequence and J loses 9 bases, and the interval between the two ends is 16 bases. The CDR3 holds 16 amino acids from the cysteine to the phenylalanine. The CDR3 DNA has 48 bases and is translated from base 1. CDR1 and CDR2 were assigned from the germline V gene as SGHTA and FQGNSA. Participants in the prospective study were enrolled through a virtual design, were aged roughly 18 to 95 years, and lived in about two dozen United States geographic areas. Cohort assignment in the prospective study relied on participant-reported clinical history from a screening survey and a study questionnaire. Recovered participants in ImmuneRACE Cohort 3 were defined as having two consecutive negative NP/OP PCR tests, clearance from a healthcare professional, or resolution of symptoms. In the prospective study, whole blood, serum and a nasopharyngeal or oropharyngeal swab were collected from each participant by mobile phlebotomists. Over a 2-month period, participants in the prospective study had the option of providing additional blood draws and questionnaires. Before DNA extraction, blood samples from the prospective study were shipped at room temperature or frozen.

The specimen was PBMCs or T cells enriched from blood (not recorded which). This sequence was found in a woman aged 25-40 years who had recovered from COVID-19. The V and J genes are TRBV7-2 and TRBJ1-6; TRBD1 is perhaps the D gene, given 5 matching bases. The nucleotides read TGTGCCAGCAGCTTAGATTTCCGCGGAGGGGCTTCACCCCTCCACTTT. Its protein product is CASSLDFRGGASPLHF.